A selection of T cell receptor beta chains follows, all from one sample in a study of cytomegalovirus exposure and HLA in healthy donors. This table comes from immunoSEQ multiplex PCR, and its TCRdb copy is limited to in-frame clones, with some not included. The table includes about 120,000 clones, approximately 17% detected once. Sequences were obtained from PBMCs. The source is a female donor in good health and CMV-seropositive. Both conserved end residues are part of each CDR3. D genes are given only for firm matches. A row's size may be missing; if present it is once, few, many or a size class.

TRBJ1-5 12 . TRBV9 . TGTGCCAGCAGCGTCCCTAATCAGCCCCAGCATTTT CASSVPNQPQHF
TRBJ2-1 14 few TRBV6-1 . TGTGCCAGCAGTGAAGCGCTAACGTACAATGAGCAGTTCTTC CASSEALTYNEQFF
TRBJ1-3 15 . TRBV7-2 . TGTGCCAGCAGCCGTCGACAGGCGGATGGAAACACCATATATTTT CASSRRQADGNTIYF
TRBJ1-4 13 . TRBV29-1 TRBD1 TGCAGCGCCAAGGGGGCGGCTAATGAAAAACTGTTTTTT CSAKGAANEKLFF
TRBJ2-6 20 few TRBV9 . TGTGCCAGCAGCGTAGGGGGCGATGTGTTGGGGGGCTCTGGGGCCAACGTCCTGACTTTC CASSVGGDVLGGSGANVLTF
TRBJ1-1 15 few TRBV5-6 TRBD1 TGTGCCAGCAGCTTCGGGACAGGGATGAACACTGAAGCTTTCTTT CASSFGTGMNTEAFF
TRBJ2-7 16 few TRBV5-1 TRBD2 TGCGCCAGCAGCTTAACACCAGCGGGAGGAACCTACGAGCAGTACTTC CASSLTPAGGTYEQYF
TRBJ2-6 16 . TRBV5-1 . TGCGCCAGCAGCTTGGCCGGGGGTCGCGGGGCCAACGTCCTGACTTTC CASSLAGGRGANVLTF
TRBJ2-5 16 few TRBV29-1 TRBD2 TGCAGCGTTGAAGATCGCCTAGCGGGCGTGCAAGAGACCCAGTACTTC CSVEDRLAGVQETQYF
TRBJ1-6 14 few TRBV6-1 . TGTGCCAGCAGTTCGGGGATATATAATTCACCCCTCCACTTT CASSSGIYNSPLHF
TRBJ2-5 13 . TRBV27 . TGTGCCAGCAGTTTTTCGGGGTGGGAGACCCAGTACTTC CASSFSGWETQYF
TRBJ1-1 15 . TRBV14 . TGTGCCAGCAGCCATCGGAGGGGAAGCTACACTGAAGCTTTCTTT CASSHRRGSYTEAFF
TRBJ2-7 14 . TRBV5-7 . TGTGCCAGCCATAACCGGGACAAGGCTTGCGAGCAGTACTTC CASHNRDKACEQYF
TRBJ2-1 17 . TRBV29-1 TRBD1 TGCAGCGTTGAAACCTGGAAGGACAGGGGGCAAGGCAATGAGCAGTTCTTC CSVETWKDRGQGNEQFF
TRBJ1-2 11 . TRBV2 . TGTGCCAGCATTGGAGGGGCTGGCTACACCTTC CASIGGAGYTF
TRBJ2-1 16 . TRBV2 TRBD2 TGTGCCAGCAGCCGAGGGACTAGCGGGAGGAGGGATGAGCAGTTCTTC CASSRGTSGRRDEQFF
TRBJ1-2 13 few TRBV9 . TGTGCCAGCAGCGTAAACTCGGGGGATGGCTACACCTTC CASSVNSGDGYTF
TRBJ1-1 14 few TRBV29-1 . TGCAGCGCGGGTAAACAGGGCATGTACACTGAAGCTTTCTTT CSAGKQGMYTEAFF
TRBJ2-4 11 few TRBV4-1 . TGCGCCAGCAGCCAAGAAGGGGGTCAGTACTTC CASSQEGGQYF
TRBJ1-1 13 few TRBV7-8 . TGTGCCAGCAGCTTAGACTACGGCGATCAAGCTTTCTTT CASSLDYGDQAFF
TRBJ2-5 15 . TRBV6-1 TRBD1 TGTGCCAGCAGGAAGGACAGGGTGGGCCAAGAGACCCAGTACTTC CASRKDRVGQETQYF
TRBJ2-2 18 . TRBV5-1 TRBD1 TGCGCCAGTACCGGGACAGCCTTTCCAAACGCGAACACCGGGGAGCTGTTTTTT CASTGTAFPNANTGELFF
TRBJ2-6 17 . TRBV5-6 . TGTGCCAGCAGCTCACAGGGACTATACTCTGGGGCCAACGTCCTGACTTTC CASSSQGLYSGANVLTF
TRBJ1-6 14 few TRBV6-5 TRBD1 TGTGCCAGCAGCCAACAGGGGAGTCATTCACCCCTCCACTTT CASSQQGSHSPLHF
TRBJ1-4 14 few TRBV19 . TGTGCCAGTAGAAAAGGACGGGGTAATGAAAAACTGTTTTTT CASRKGRGNEKLFF
TRBJ2-2 16 . TRBV19 . TGTGCCAGTAGGGTGGACTCCCAAAGGTATACCGGGGAGCTGTTTTTT CASRVDSQRYTGELFF
TRBJ1-2 11 . TRBV28 . TGTGCCAGCAGTCTCCTCTATGGCTACACCTTC CASSLLYGYTF
TRBJ1-1 12 few TRBV7-9 . TGTGCCAGCACTAGTGGGGCCACTGAAGCTTTCTTT CASTSGATEAFF
TRBJ2-7 14 . TRBV10-3 . TGTGCCAGCACCGGGACTCCACGGTCCTACGAGCAGTACTTC CASTGTPRSYEQYF
TRBJ1-1 13 . TRBV27 . TGTGCCAGCAGTTTTAGGAGAAAAACTGAAGCTTTCTTT CASSFRRKTEAFF
TRBJ1-1 14 . TRBV5-1 . TGCGCCAGCAGCTTAGATAGAGAGGACACTGAAGCTTTCTTT CASSLDREDTEAFF
TRBJ2-1 15 . TRBV27 TRBD2 TGTGCCAGCAGTCCGGGACTAGCGATGGTCGGTGAGCAGTTCTTC CASSPGLAMVGEQFF
TRBJ1-5 15 . TRBV14 TRBD1 TGTGCCAGCAGCCAAGGACAGGGCAAGAATCAGCCCCAGCATTTT CASSQGQGKNQPQHF
TRBJ1-2 14 . TRBV6-5 . TGTGCCAGCAGCCTGAGTCGGGAATTGGGTGGCTACACCTTC CASSLSRELGGYTF
TRBJ1-2 16 few TRBV7-9 TRBD1 TGTGCCAGCAGCTTAGCTTTAGGGGGCAGTAACTATGGCTACACCTTC CASSLALGGSNYGYTF
TRBJ2-5 15 . TRBV5-1 . TGCGCCAGCAGCTGGGCGGGTGAGACAGGCGATTTTCGGTACTTC CASSWAGETGDFRYF
TRBJ1-1 15 . TRBV4-1 . TGCGCCAGCAGCCAAGGGCTCCCTGGGGGGGCGCGAGCTTTCTTT CASSQGLPGGARAFF
TRBJ2-3 14 . TRBV6-4 . TGTGCCAGCAGTGACCAACTTAGCACAGATACGCAGTATTTT CASSDQLSTDTQYF
TRBJ1-1 13 . TRBV6-6 TRBD1 TGTGCCAGCACCGACAGGGGGAACACTGAAGCTTTCTTT CASTDRGNTEAFF
TRBJ2-7 14 . TRBV11-2 . TGTGCCAGCAGCTTATGGGGGGATCGCAACGAGCAGTACTTC CASSLWGDRNEQYF
TRBJ2-7 13 . TRBV7-2 . TGTGCCAGCAGTGTGGTAGGGAGCTACGAGCAGTACTTC CASSVVGSYEQYF
TRBJ2-2 15 few TRBV6-6 . TGTGCCAGCGGCGCCTACAGGGTGCCTACCGGGGAGCTGTTTTTT CASGAYRVPTGELFF
TRBJ1-2 17 . TRBV9 TRBD1 TGTGCCAGCAGCGTAGCTACAGGACCGGGACAGGCGTATGGCTACACCTTC CASSVATGPGQAYGYTF
TRBJ1-2 15 . TRBV5-1 . TGCGCCAGCAGTCAGGGGTCCTATCCCGCTTATGGCTACACCTTC CASSQGSYPAYGYTF
TRBJ2-1 16 few TRBV7-9 TRBD2 TGTGCCAGCAGCCCGCCCGGACTAGCGGGAGTAAGTGAGCAGTTCTTC CASSPPGLAGVSEQFF
TRBJ2-5 14 . TRBV9 TRBD1 TGTGCCAGCAGCGGGACAGGGACCCAAGAGACCCAGTACTTC CASSGTGTQETQYF
TRBJ1-1 15 . TRBV4-3 TRBD1 TGCGCCAGCAGCCAAACCGGGACAGGATACACTGAAGCTTTCTTT CASSQTGTGYTEAFF
TRBJ1-1 15 . TRBV19 . TGTGCCAGTATCCCACAGGAAAATGGAAGGGGGGGAGCTTTCTTT CASIPQENGRGGAFF
TRBJ1-5 13 . TRBV7-9 . TGTGCCAGCAGCGCGGGCAGCCATCAGCCCCAGCATTTT CASSAGSHQPQHF
TRBJ1-3 14 . TRBV6-5 . TGTGCCAGCCTCCCGGCGGGTTCTGGAAACACCATATATTTT CASLPAGSGNTIYF
TRBJ1-4 16 few TRBV25-1 . TGTGCCAGCAGAGACCCGGGGGGGCCAACTAATGAAAAACTGTTTTTT CASRDPGGPTNEKLFF
TRBJ2-3 15 few TRBV7-2 TRBD2 TGTGCCAGCAGCCCATGGACTAGCAGCACAGATACGCAGTATTTT CASSPWTSSTDTQYF
TRBJ2-2 14 few TRBV5-1 TRBD1 TGCGCCAGCAGCAAAGGACAGGGAACCGGGGAGCTGTTTTTT CASSKGQGTGELFF
TRBJ2-7 17 few TRBV7-2 TRBD1 TGTGCCAGCAGCTTAGCGGGTCTCCCGGGACAGGAAAAGGAGCAGTACTTC CASSLAGLPGQEKEQYF
TRBJ2-2 15 . TRBV27 TRBD1 TGTGCCAGCAGTTTAGCGGACAGGGACACCGGGGAGCTGTTTTTT CASSLADRDTGELFF